Sequencing of this TCR beta chain was carried out in a study of technical replicates of blood from several donors. Sequencing was performed with immunoSEQ multiplex PCR; in TCRdb, only in-frame clones are kept and a portion is missing. The sample has about 84,000 clones, 97% seen once. Germline V gene lookup returns CDR1 MNHEY and CDR2 SVGAGI. The V end was cut by 3 bases, the J end by 4 bases, with 12 bases between. The CDR3 covers 14 residues. This receptor was taken from a human donor in good health. Sample: T cells isolated from PBMCs. The chain combines TRBV6-5 with TRBJ1-2; D unresolved. CDR3 loop: CASSYLGRSYGYTF. For the CDR3, the DNA is TGTGCCAGCAGTTATCTGGGCAGATCCTATGGCTACACCTTC.